A selection of T cell receptor beta chains follows, all from one sample in a study of OX40 agonist ivuxolimab in advanced cancers. Only in-frame clones appear in the TCRdb table, and some are missing; sequencing was by immunoSEQ multiplex PCR. The top ten clones hold about an eighth of a sample with tens of thousands of clones, 80% to 90% of them seen once. This sample comprised CD4+ or CD8+ T cells sorted from blood, obtained in a trial of the OX40 agonist ivuxolimab. These receptors were obtained from an adult with an advanced solid tumor such as melanoma, head and neck, liver or kidney cancer. Both conserved end residues are part of each CDR3. D genes are given only for firm matches. The size entry is marked missing in some rows and otherwise reads once, few, many or a size class.

v_call: TRBV28
j_call: TRBJ2-6
clone_size: .
d_call: .
cdr3_nt: TGTGCCAGCAAAGAGGGGACTGGGGCCAACGTCCTGACTTTC
cdr3_aa: CASKEGTGANVLTF

v_call: TRBV15
j_call: TRBJ1-2
clone_size: .
d_call: .
cdr3_nt: TGTGCCACCAGCAGAGCCGGGGGCACTGGCTACACCTTC
cdr3_aa: CATSRAGGTGYTF

v_call: TRBV7-2
j_call: TRBJ2-1
clone_size: .
d_call: TRBD2
cdr3_nt: TGTGCCAGCAGCTTTGGAGCCCTAGCGGGAGCGGGGCAGCAGTTCTTC
cdr3_aa: CASSFGALAGAGQQFF

v_call: TRBV4-1
j_call: TRBJ1-2
clone_size: once
d_call: .
cdr3_nt: TGCGCCAGCAGCCAAGATTGGGGCGGAACTAACTATGGCTACACCTTC
cdr3_aa: CASSQDWGGTNYGYTF

v_call: TRBV19
j_call: TRBJ2-2
clone_size: .
d_call: .
cdr3_nt: TGTGCCAGTAGTGAGCTGAGTAGGGGCCCGGAGGGTCTCACCGGGGAGCTGTTTTTT
cdr3_aa: CASSELSRGPEGLTGELFF

v_call: TRBV7-3
j_call: TRBJ2-2
clone_size: .
d_call: TRBD2
cdr3_nt: TGTGCCAGCAGCCCCAACGGGAGGGTAACCGGGGAGCTGTTTTTT
cdr3_aa: CASSPNGRVTGELFF

v_call: TRBV28
j_call: TRBJ1-5
clone_size: once
d_call: TRBD1
cdr3_nt: TGTGCCAGCAACATCCTGGGGGGACAGGGGGCGAGCAATCAGCCCCAGCATTTT
cdr3_aa: CASNILGGQGASNQPQHF

v_call: TRBV7-9
j_call: TRBJ2-7
clone_size: once
d_call: .
cdr3_nt: TGTGCCAGCAGCTTAAAGGGTGCCTACGAGCAGTACTTC
cdr3_aa: CASSLKGAYEQYF

v_call: TRBV5-1
j_call: TRBJ2-1
clone_size: .
d_call: .
cdr3_nt: TGCGCCAGCAGCTTGGATCTGCGAATGACCTACAATGAGCAGTTCTTC
cdr3_aa: CASSLDLRMTYNEQFF

v_call: TRBV4-2
j_call: TRBJ2-3
clone_size: .
d_call: .
cdr3_nt: TGTGCCAGCAGCCAGGGCCCGGGAGATACGCAGTATTTT
cdr3_aa: CASSQGPGDTQYF

v_call: TRBV5-1
j_call: TRBJ1-2
clone_size: .
d_call: TRBD1
cdr3_nt: TGCGCCAGCAGCTCGGGACAGGGAGGATTAAATGGCTACACCTTC
cdr3_aa: CASSSGQGGLNGYTF

v_call: TRBV6-4
j_call: TRBJ2-2
clone_size: .
d_call: TRBD1
cdr3_nt: TGTGCCAGCTCAAGGACAGGGTTTCGTGGGGAGCTGTTTTTT
cdr3_aa: CASSRTGFRGELFF

v_call: TRBV23-1
j_call: TRBJ1-2
clone_size: .
d_call: .
cdr3_nt: TGCGCCAGTGACGCCCCACAGGGATCATATGGCTACACCTTC
cdr3_aa: CASDAPQGSYGYTF

v_call: TRBV7-2
j_call: TRBJ2-3
clone_size: .
d_call: .
cdr3_nt: TGTGCCAGCAGCTTAAGGCCCGCAGATACGCAGTATTTT
cdr3_aa: CASSLRPADTQYF

v_call: TRBV5-1
j_call: TRBJ1-2
clone_size: .
d_call: TRBD1
cdr3_nt: TGCGCCAGCAGCTACACCGGGACAGGAGTTGATGGCTACACCTTC
cdr3_aa: CASSYTGTGVDGYTF

v_call: TRBV28
j_call: TRBJ2-3
clone_size: .
d_call: .
cdr3_nt: TGTGCCAGCAGTTTAGGGGCAGGCAGCACAGATACGCAGTATTTT
cdr3_aa: CASSLGAGSTDTQYF

v_call: TRBV7-2
j_call: TRBJ1-1
clone_size: .
d_call: TRBD1
cdr3_nt: TGTGCCAGCAGCTTAACGACAGGGTACACTGAAGCTTTCTTT
cdr3_aa: CASSLTTGYTEAFF

v_call: TRBV6-1
j_call: TRBJ1-5
clone_size: once
d_call: .
cdr3_nt: TGTGCCAGCCGACACGCCAATCAGCCCCAGCATTTT
cdr3_aa: CASRHANQPQHF

v_call: TRBV9
j_call: TRBJ2-5
clone_size: .
d_call: TRBD2
cdr3_nt: TGTGCCAGCAGCGCAGGGACTAGCGGGAGTCGGAGTGAGACCCAGTACTTC
cdr3_aa: CASSAGTSGSRSETQYF

v_call: TRBV10-3
j_call: TRBJ1-5
clone_size: .
d_call: .
cdr3_nt: TGTGCCACTAGCGTCCTCAATCAGCCCCAGCATTTT
cdr3_aa: CATSVLNQPQHF

v_call: TRBV18
j_call: TRBJ1-3
clone_size: .
d_call: TRBD1
cdr3_nt: TGTGCCAGCTCACTCGCCCGGGGACAGGCTGGAAACACCATATATTTT
cdr3_aa: CASSLARGQAGNTIYF

v_call: TRBV28
j_call: TRBJ1-2
clone_size: .
d_call: TRBD1
cdr3_nt: TGTGCCAGCAGTACAGGACAGGGCCTTTATGGCTACACCTTC
cdr3_aa: CASSTGQGLYGYTF